Described below is a single TCR beta chain sequence and its context. Its antigen is unknown. No base-level quality is on record; no much larger clone is a single base apart. The data derive from a study of somatic mutations in cytotoxic T cells in rheumatoid arthritis listed by TCRdb under 2017. For context, the study as a whole: Sorted V beta1+ cells also underwent TCRB sequencing, and some V beta antibody-stained T-cell populations were flow-sorted at nearly 100% purity on a FACSAria II or Sony SH800. The study asked whether expanded CD8+ T-cell clones in newly diagnosed, untreated rheumatoid arthritis carry somatic mutations, and used TCRB deep sequencing to characterize clonality. A total of more than 55 rheumatoid arthritis patients and about 21 healthy controls underwent TCRB deep sequencing. Patient and control groups had essentially identical median ages. General conclusions and limits of the study: CD8+ clonality increased with age in patients (Spearman r ≈ 0.49) but not in healthy controls. The largest CD8+ clone made up more than 20% of CD8+ cells in about an eighth of the 65 patients, and blood and synovial fluid shared several identical CD8+ TCRB sequences. There was no significant difference in CD8+ T-cell clonality between rheumatoid arthritis patients and age-matched healthy controls. The slight TRBV07 underrepresentation in patients was not adjusted for multiple comparisons. The antigen targets of the expanded CD8+ clones were unknown, and absence from virus-specific databases did not rule out viral specificity.

CDR1 and CDR2 are read off the germline V gene (reference sequence) as MNHEY and SMNVEV. Spanning cysteine to phenylalanine, the CDR3 consists of 14 amino acids. Only the CDR3 portion is preserved as DNA: 42 bases, with reading frame beginning at the first base. V loses 7 bases at its end and J loses 6 bases; junction bases beyond the gene matches: 9. With a median age of approximately 56 years (range roughly 20-70) and around 60% female, the healthy controls consisted of 20 blood donors whose buffy coats were used. CD4+ and CD8+ cells were isolated by positive magnetic bead selection on an AutoMACS, and purity was checked by flow cytometry. Peripheral blood mononuclear cells were obtained using density gradient separation with Ficoll-Paque PLUS. Using Nucleospin Tissue or Tissue XS kits, DNA was extracted from CD4-enriched, CD8-enriched or PBMC samples, with quantification by a Qubit 2.0 fluorometer.

TCRB CDR3 sequencing used the immunoSEQ assay on genomic DNA. The source study handled its data this way. Nothing other than productive TCRB rearrangements was included in the analyses. A clone was defined by a unique TCRB CDR3 sequence, and clonality was computed as a productive clonality index based on Shannon entropy. The template counts of each clone relative to the total templates per sample were used to calculate repertoire overlap between two samples. V-gene usage measured by flow cytometry correlated with TCRB sequencing V-gene usage, with a Spearman r of approximately 0.6. TCRdb obtained this table from immuneACCESS and retained in-frame rearrangements with V and J assigned. These tables miss some clones; where compared with another copy, unresolved V genes account for less than half of the shortfall, and the remainder is unexplained. Clone size and the V and J calls come from that table; the DNA yielded D and trimming. The sample records around 12,000 clones, roughly 80% of which are singletons. The ten largest clones represent roughly 13% of the sample.

Sequences were obtained from CD8+ T cells sorted from blood. This TCR came from a man aged 45-65 years in good health. The chain joins TRBV27 to TRBJ2-1; 7 bases in the junction line up with TRBD2. At the DNA level, the sequence is TGTGCCAGCACCTTCGGGGGGATCGTCAATGAGCAGTTCTTC. It translates to CASTFGGIVNEQFF.